The 10 T cell receptor beta chains presented below share a single source sample, sequenced in a study of response to subunit inactivated influenza vaccine. TCRdb analysed the RT-PCR reads with MiXCR anew, one entry per CDR3 protein. The table records around 850,000 distinct CDR3 sequences, less than 20% of them present only once. This specimen was PBMCs from blood, taken roughly 5 days after vaccination. The source of these receptors is a man in his fifties or sixties who received an inactivated influenza vaccine.

This clonotype occurred a few times. CDR3 region: CATSSDPGFEQYF. CDR3 DNA: TGTGCCACCAGCAGTGACCCAGGGTTCGAGCAGTACTTC. The chain is built from TRBV15 and TRBJ2-7; tentatively, D is TRBD1 (5 bases). V lost 3 bases to trimming and J lost 6 bases, with 12 bases between them. The CDR3 length is 13 residues. Germline-derived CDR1 and CDR2 are LNHNV and YYDKDF (reference sequence).

V gene TRBV21-1 combines with J gene TRBJ2-4; the table calls TRBD1, which could not be checked here. TRBV21-1 is an annotated pseudogene. This CDR3 is 18 amino acids long. The CDR3 sequence is CASSKEISGFLAKNIQYF. CDR3 coding DNA: TGTGCCAGCAGCAAAGAGATCTCAGGGTTTCTAGCCAAAAACATTCAGTACTTC.

There are a few counts of this clonotype. V gene TRBV15 combines with J gene TRBJ1-1; maybe TRBD1 (6 bases). Germline V lookup: CDR1 LNHNV, CDR2 YYDKDF (reference sequence). Trimming removed 2 bases at V and 5 bases at J, with 12 bases between. This CDR3 has 14 residues. The CDR3 DNA reads TGTGCCACCAGCAGATTAACAGGGTTTACTGAAGCTTTCTTT. Translated: CATSRLTGFTEAFF.

In its sample, this clonotype was seen many times. The gene calls are TRBV20-1 and TRBJ2-3; 13 bases agree with TRBD2. V lost 6 bases and J lost 4; bases outside the gene matches: 7. The CDR3 length is 15 residues. Looked up from germline, CDR1 is DFQATT and CDR2 is SNEGSKA (reference sequence). The CDR3 DNA reads as TGCAGTGCGACTTCCGGGACTAGCGGGGCAGATACGCAGTATTTT. Protein sequence: CSATSGTSGADTQYF.

This clonotype has a handful of counts. In DNA form, the CDR3 reads TGCAGCGTTGAAGATAGGGGACAGGGGGCGGGGACCGGGGAGCTGTTTTTT. Its protein is CSVEDRGQGAGTGELFF. V usage is TRBV29-1 and J usage is TRBJ2-2; 12 nucleotides agree with TRBD1. The CDR3 has 17 amino acids. Per the germline V gene, CDR1 is SQVTM and CDR2 is ANQGSEA. With V trimmed by 0 bases and J by 5 bases, 7 bases remained unmatched.

The V and J genes are TRBV20-1 and TRBJ2-7; 10 bases agree with TRBD2. The trim removed 5 bases at V and 1 base at J, leaving 17 bases unmatched. CDR1 and CDR2 from the germline V gene are DFQATT and SNEGSKA (reference sequence). CDR3 size: 18 residues. The CDR3 reads CSAQDIAGGPHLSYEQYF. CDR3 sequence (DNA): TGCAGTGCTCAAGATATAGCGGGGGGCCCCCACTTATCCTACGAGCAGTACTTC.

The sample holds many counts of this clonotype. The chain combines TRBV5-1 with TRBJ2-3, with D perhaps assigned TRBD1 or TRBD2 (5 bases each). The CDR3 has 15 amino acids. Germline CDR1 reads SGHRS; CDR2 reads YFSETQ. V lost 4 bases and J lost 2, with 14 bases in between. CDR3 sequence: CASSEGTVHTDTQYF. The CDR3 region has the DNA TGCGCCAGCAGCGAAGGGACGGTCCACACAGATACGCAGTATTTT.

This clonotype was detected many times. J is TRBJ2-3 and V is TRBV12-3 or TRBV12-4; 7 positions agree with TRBD2. The CDR3 totals 15 residues. Trimming took 2 bases from V and 1 from J; bases not matched to a gene: 3. The CDR3, as DNA: TGTGCCAGCAGTTTAAGTCTAGCGGGCACAGATACGCAGTATTTT. Encoded protein: CASSLSLAGTDTQYF.

This clonotype appeared a few times. The CDR3 spells CASSLDSSAEQYF. The CDR3 DNA sequence: TGTGCCAGCAGCTTAGACTCATCAGCAGAGCAGTACTTC. J is TRBJ2-7 and V is TRBV11-3; D is unclear. Germline CDR1 reads SGHNT; CDR2 reads YENEEA. The CDR3 length is 13 residues. V lost 0 bases and J 7 bases, leaving 10 bases between the germline ends.

This clonotype turned up a few times. The J gene is TRBJ2-3, the V gene TRBV5-1; D not resolved. V lost 0 bases to trimming and J lost 1 base, with 12 bases between them. The CDR3 loop spans 16 amino acids. Germline CDR1 SGHRS, CDR2 YFSETQ. In DNA form, the CDR3 reads TGCGCCAGCAGCTTGGGGGCAGGCCACCGCACAGATACGCAGTATTTT. It is translated as CASSLGAGHRTDTQYF.